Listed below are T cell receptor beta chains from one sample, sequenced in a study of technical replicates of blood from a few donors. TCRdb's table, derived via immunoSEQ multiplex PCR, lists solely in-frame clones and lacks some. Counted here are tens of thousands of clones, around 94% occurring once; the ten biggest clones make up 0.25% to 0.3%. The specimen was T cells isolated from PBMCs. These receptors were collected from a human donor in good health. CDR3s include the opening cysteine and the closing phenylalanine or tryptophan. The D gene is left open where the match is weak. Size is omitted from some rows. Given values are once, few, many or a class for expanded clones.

CDR3nt: TGTGCCAGCAGTTACAACGCATGGTTGAACACTGAAGCTTTCTTT; CDR3aa: CASSYNAWLNTEAFF; abundance: NA; d_gene: NA; j_gene: TRBJ1-1; v_gene: TRBV27
CDR3nt: TGTGCCAGCAGTACACCACGGACAGGGGGGTATGGCTACACCTTC; CDR3aa: CASSTPRTGGYGYTF; abundance: once; d_gene: TRBD1; j_gene: TRBJ1-2; v_gene: TRBV6-5
CDR3nt: TGTGCCACCTTAGGGAGTGACCAGCCCCAGCATTTT; CDR3aa: CATLGSDQPQHF; abundance: NA; d_gene: NA; j_gene: TRBJ1-5; v_gene: TRBV28
CDR3nt: TGTGCCAGCAGCCCATCAGGGCGGGACAGGGACTGGACTAACTATGGCTACACCTTC; CDR3aa: CASSPSGRDRDWTNYGYTF; abundance: NA; d_gene: TRBD1; j_gene: TRBJ1-2; v_gene: TRBV7-8
CDR3nt: TGTGCCAGCAGTCCGAGCCCGGGGGGGCTGCCAGATACGCAGTATTTT; CDR3aa: CASSPSPGGLPDTQYF; abundance: NA; d_gene: TRBD2; j_gene: TRBJ2-3; v_gene: TRBV27
CDR3nt: TGTGCCAGTAGTAGTCTAGCGGGGGTTTACAATGAGCAGTTCTTC; CDR3aa: CASSSLAGVYNEQFF; abundance: NA; d_gene: TRBD2; j_gene: TRBJ2-1; v_gene: TRBV19
CDR3nt: TGCGCCAGCAGTCCGGACAGGGGCCACGAGCAGTACTTC; CDR3aa: CASSPDRGHEQYF; abundance: NA; d_gene: TRBD1; j_gene: TRBJ2-7; v_gene: TRBV5-1
CDR3nt: TGTGCCAGCAGCTTCCAGGCGGGAGGGGACACCGGGGAGCTGTTTTTT; CDR3aa: CASSFQAGGDTGELFF; abundance: NA; d_gene: TRBD2; j_gene: TRBJ2-2; v_gene: TRBV5-4
CDR3nt: TGTGCCAGCAGCCCGATAAATAAACTTAGCGGTCGCACAGATACGCAGTATTTT; CDR3aa: CASSPINKLSGRTDTQYF; abundance: NA; d_gene: NA; j_gene: TRBJ2-3; v_gene: TRBV28
CDR3nt: TGCAGCGTTGAAGTCCGGACAGGGAAGCTTAATCAGCCCCAGCATTTT; CDR3aa: CSVEVRTGKLNQPQHF; abundance: once; d_gene: TRBD1; j_gene: TRBJ1-5; v_gene: TRBV29-1
CDR3nt: TGTGCCAGCACCACATCCCAAGAGACCCAGTACTTC; CDR3aa: CASTTSQETQYF; abundance: NA; d_gene: NA; j_gene: TRBJ2-5; v_gene: TRBV28
CDR3nt: TGCGCCAGCAGCTTGGCCGGACAGAGCTATGGCTACACCTTC; CDR3aa: CASSLAGQSYGYTF; abundance: NA; d_gene: NA; j_gene: TRBJ1-2; v_gene: TRBV5-1
CDR3nt: TGTGCCATCAAGTTAACAGGTGCATATAGCAATCAGCCCCAGCATTTT; CDR3aa: CAIKLTGAYSNQPQHF; abundance: NA; d_gene: NA; j_gene: TRBJ1-5; v_gene: TRBV10-3
CDR3nt: TGCGCCAGCAGCTCCTACACTGGAGCGGGGGACTACAATGAGCAGTTCTTC; CDR3aa: CASSSYTGAGDYNEQFF; abundance: NA; d_gene: TRBD2; j_gene: TRBJ2-1; v_gene: TRBV4-1
CDR3nt: TGTGCCAGTAGTAGGAGGGATTGGGATGAGCAGTTCTTC; CDR3aa: CASSRRDWDEQFF; abundance: NA; d_gene: NA; j_gene: TRBJ2-1; v_gene: TRBV19
CDR3nt: TGCGCCAGCAGCTTGGGACAGGGGGCCAATGAGCAGTTCTTC; CDR3aa: CASSLGQGANEQFF; abundance: NA; d_gene: TRBD1; j_gene: TRBJ2-1; v_gene: TRBV5-1
CDR3nt: TGTGCCTGGAGTAAACTAGCGGGCGCCACAGATACGCAGTATTTT; CDR3aa: CAWSKLAGATDTQYF; abundance: NA; d_gene: TRBD2; j_gene: TRBJ2-3; v_gene: TRBV30
CDR3nt: TGTGCCAGCAGCTTAGCCAGGGGATTCAATCAGCCCCAGCATTTT; CDR3aa: CASSLARGFNQPQHF; abundance: NA; d_gene: NA; j_gene: TRBJ1-5; v_gene: TRBV7-2
CDR3nt: TGTGCCAGCTCGCGTGGGGAGACCGGTCTTAATCAGCCCCAGCATTTT; CDR3aa: CASSRGETGLNQPQHF; abundance: few; d_gene: NA; j_gene: TRBJ1-5; v_gene: TRBV18
CDR3nt: TGTGCCAGCTCACCGAGGGTAACTAGCGGGAGAGGCTCCTACAATGAGCAGTTCTTC; CDR3aa: CASSPRVTSGRGSYNEQFF; abundance: NA; d_gene: TRBD2; j_gene: TRBJ2-1; v_gene: TRBV18